This TCR beta chain was captured by sequencing in a study of blood T cells in healthy people across ages. Whole-study context: For every two T cells, template switching captured about one barcoded beta molecule.

The germline V gene has CDR1 LNHNV and CDR2 YYDKDF (reference sequence). The CDR3 has 15 amino acids. The ends lost 5 bases at V and 1 base at J; junction bases unmatched: 7. The use of a sample-barcoded 5' primer and a J-beta primer mix characterized a second PCR of about 6 to 11 cycles. Each CDR3 protein gets one entry after TCRdb re-called the 5' RACE reads with MiXCR. The table has roughly 2 million distinct CDR3 sequences, 40% to 55% seen once. This chain joins TRBV15 and TRBJ1-2, with 7 nucleotides matching TRBD1. The source of this sequence is a woman in her forties in good health. Sequenced input: blood. Here the CDR3 reads CATSGRQGGNYGYTF. The CDR3 DNA is TGTGCCACCAGCGGTCGACAGGGCGGTAACTATGGCTACACCTTC.